The rows below give T cell receptor beta chains drawn from one sample of a study of OX40 agonist ivuxolimab in advanced cancers. The data were produced by immunoSEQ multiplex PCR, yet TCRdb's version contains in-frame clones alone and is incomplete. This sample yields about 88,000 clones, of which 70% to 85% are seen a single time; about 3.8% belongs to the top ten. Here the sequenced sample was CD4+ or CD8+ T cells sorted from blood, taken in a trial of the OX40 agonist ivuxolimab. The source is an adult with an advanced solid tumor such as melanoma, head and neck, liver or kidney cancer. CDR3s include the opening cysteine and the closing phenylalanine or tryptophan. Each record gives: J gene, V gene, D gene, CDR3 protein. A D gene is named only where the DNA matches it firmly.

j_gene: TRBJ1-5; v_gene: TRBV7-8; d_gene: TRBD1; CDR3aa: CASSLTGQGNQPQHF
j_gene: TRBJ2-6; v_gene: TRBV10-1; d_gene: NA; CDR3aa: CASSEGDSGANVLTF
j_gene: TRBJ2-3; v_gene: TRBV27; d_gene: TRBD1; CDR3aa: CASSTTGGIPSTDTQYF
j_gene: TRBJ2-1; v_gene: TRBV29-1; d_gene: NA; CDR3aa: CSVDPRVDEQFF
j_gene: TRBJ2-2; v_gene: TRBV27; d_gene: NA; CDR3aa: CASSLGRRAEELFF
j_gene: TRBJ2-1; v_gene: TRBV11-3; d_gene: NA; CDR3aa: CASSFRAGSYNEQFF
j_gene: TRBJ2-2; v_gene: TRBV5-1; d_gene: NA; CDR3aa: CASSLWGAANTGELFF
j_gene: TRBJ2-5; v_gene: TRBV6-5; d_gene: NA; CDR3aa: CASSLERAAVGEQYF
j_gene: TRBJ2-3; v_gene: TRBV19; d_gene: NA; CDR3aa: CASSPRAARPFTDTQYF
j_gene: TRBJ2-5; v_gene: TRBV4-2; d_gene: NA; CDR3aa: CASRQRQPEETQYF
j_gene: TRBJ1-1; v_gene: TRBV11-3; d_gene: NA; CDR3aa: CASSLDGRNTEAFF
j_gene: TRBJ2-7; v_gene: TRBV10-3; d_gene: TRBD2; CDR3aa: CAISETSGSDEQYF
j_gene: TRBJ2-5; v_gene: TRBV5-4; d_gene: TRBD1; CDR3aa: CASSGGQGEVETQYF
j_gene: TRBJ1-5; v_gene: TRBV5-5; d_gene: NA; CDR3aa: CASSFPDSNQPQHF
j_gene: TRBJ2-7; v_gene: TRBV12-5; d_gene: NA; CDR3aa: CASGPSYEQYF
j_gene: TRBJ2-2; v_gene: TRBV4-1; d_gene: NA; CDR3aa: CASSQVMKGTGELFF
j_gene: TRBJ2-5; v_gene: TRBV6-1; d_gene: NA; CDR3aa: CANRDQETQYF
j_gene: TRBJ2-1; v_gene: TRBV4-1; d_gene: TRBD2; CDR3aa: CASSHASGRSEQFF
j_gene: TRBJ2-1; v_gene: TRBV5-5; d_gene: NA; CDR3aa: CASSLWGSSYNEQFF
j_gene: NA; v_gene: TRBV6-5; d_gene: NA; CDR3aa: CASTLLVHYEQYF
j_gene: TRBJ1-2; v_gene: TRBV5-6; d_gene: TRBD1; CDR3aa: CASSSTGAEGYGYTF
j_gene: TRBJ2-5; v_gene: TRBV27; d_gene: NA; CDR3aa: CASSPLGGMETQYF
j_gene: TRBJ2-7; v_gene: TRBV6-1; d_gene: NA; CDR3aa: CASRVAYEQYF
j_gene: TRBJ1-1; v_gene: TRBV6-6; d_gene: NA; CDR3aa: CASSLLTGGPGTEAFF
j_gene: TRBJ2-1; v_gene: TRBV7-9; d_gene: TRBD2; CDR3aa: CASSRIAGGVNEQFF
j_gene: TRBJ2-1; v_gene: TRBV5-1; d_gene: NA; CDR3aa: CASSLEGDPNSYNEQFF
j_gene: TRBJ2-2; v_gene: TRBV11-3; d_gene: TRBD2; CDR3aa: CASSLGTSGSRYTGELFF
j_gene: TRBJ2-2; v_gene: TRBV9; d_gene: NA; CDR3aa: CASSSWGTGELFF
j_gene: TRBJ2-1; v_gene: TRBV11-3; d_gene: TRBD1; CDR3aa: CASSPSTGGTYNEQFF
j_gene: TRBJ2-4; v_gene: TRBV27; d_gene: NA; CDR3aa: CASSPRGAKNIQYF
j_gene: TRBJ2-5; v_gene: TRBV19; d_gene: TRBD1; CDR3aa: CASSRQGLGETQYF
j_gene: NA; v_gene: TRBV5-1; d_gene: TRBD2; CDR3aa: CASSPTVSGRNEQYF
j_gene: TRBJ2-7; v_gene: TRBV9; d_gene: NA; CDR3aa: CASSGDGYEQYF
j_gene: TRBJ2-7; v_gene: TRBV29-1; d_gene: TRBD1; CDR3aa: CSVHQRGHEQYF
j_gene: TRBJ2-5; v_gene: TRBV5-1; d_gene: TRBD2; CDR3aa: CASSLAGGPWEQYF